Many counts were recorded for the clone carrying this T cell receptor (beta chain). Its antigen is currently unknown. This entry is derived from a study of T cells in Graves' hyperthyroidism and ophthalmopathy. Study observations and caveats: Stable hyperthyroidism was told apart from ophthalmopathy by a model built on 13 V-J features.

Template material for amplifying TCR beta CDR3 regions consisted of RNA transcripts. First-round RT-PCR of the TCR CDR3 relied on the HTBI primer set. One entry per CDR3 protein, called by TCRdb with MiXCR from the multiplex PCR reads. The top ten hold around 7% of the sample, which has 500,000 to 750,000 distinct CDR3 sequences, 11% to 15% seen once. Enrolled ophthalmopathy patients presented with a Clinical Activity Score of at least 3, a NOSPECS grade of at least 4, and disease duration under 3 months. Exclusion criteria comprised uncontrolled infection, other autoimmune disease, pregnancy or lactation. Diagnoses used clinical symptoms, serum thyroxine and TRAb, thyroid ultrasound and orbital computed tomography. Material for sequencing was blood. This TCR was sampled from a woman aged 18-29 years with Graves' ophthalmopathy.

The CDR3 here is CAWSVGGAGYGYTF. The DNA of the CDR3 is TGTGCCTGGAGTGTAGGGGGCGCTGGCTATGGCTACACCTTC. The chain links TRBV30 to TRBJ1-2; 7 positions match TRBD1. Germline values: CDR1 GTSNPN, CDR2 SVGIG (reference sequence). The V and J ends lost 0 bases and 4 bases, in that order; junction bases with no gene match: 5. The CDR3 totals 14 residues.